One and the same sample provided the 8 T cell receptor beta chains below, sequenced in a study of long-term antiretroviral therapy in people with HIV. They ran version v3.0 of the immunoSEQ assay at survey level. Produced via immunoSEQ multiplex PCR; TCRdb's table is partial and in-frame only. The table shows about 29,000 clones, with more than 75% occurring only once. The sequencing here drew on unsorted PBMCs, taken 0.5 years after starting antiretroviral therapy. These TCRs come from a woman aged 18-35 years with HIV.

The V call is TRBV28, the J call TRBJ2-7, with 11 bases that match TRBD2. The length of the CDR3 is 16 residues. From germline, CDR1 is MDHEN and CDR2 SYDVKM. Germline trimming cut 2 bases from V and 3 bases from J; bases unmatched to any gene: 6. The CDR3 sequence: CASSLVAGLAVYEQYF. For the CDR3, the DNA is TGTGCCAGCAGTTTAGTTGCGGGACTAGCGGTCTACGAGCAGTACTTC.

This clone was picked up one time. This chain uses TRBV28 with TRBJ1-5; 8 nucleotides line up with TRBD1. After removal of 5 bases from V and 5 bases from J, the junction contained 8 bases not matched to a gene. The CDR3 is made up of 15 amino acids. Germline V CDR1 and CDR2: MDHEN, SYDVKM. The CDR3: CASSHQQGGYQPQHF. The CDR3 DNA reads TGTGCCAGCAGTCATCAACAGGGGGGGTATCAGCCCCAGCATTTT.

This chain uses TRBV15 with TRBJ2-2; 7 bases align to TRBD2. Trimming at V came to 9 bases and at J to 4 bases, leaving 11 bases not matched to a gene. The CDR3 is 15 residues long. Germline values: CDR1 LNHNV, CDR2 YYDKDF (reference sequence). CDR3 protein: CATFPTGGSTGELFF. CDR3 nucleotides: TGTGCCACGTTTCCTACCGGGGGGAGCACCGGGGAGCTGTTTTTT.

This CDR3 is CASSAINFRTGEEKLFF. The CDR3 DNA sequence: TGTGCCAGCAGTGCCATAAATTTTAGGACAGGGGAAGAGAAACTGTTTTTT. V usage is TRBV6-1 and J usage is TRBJ1-4; TRBD1 matches 9 bases. Trimming removed 4 bases from V and 11 bases from J; junction bases left unmatched: 17. This CDR3 spans 17 amino acids. The germline V gene has CDR1 MNHNS and CDR2 SASEGT.

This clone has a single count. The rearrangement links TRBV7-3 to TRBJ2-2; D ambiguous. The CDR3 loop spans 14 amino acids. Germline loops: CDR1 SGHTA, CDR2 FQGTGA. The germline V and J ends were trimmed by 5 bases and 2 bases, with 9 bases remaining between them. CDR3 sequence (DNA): TGTGCCAGCAGCAATAAGCCTAACACCGGGGAGCTGTTTTTT. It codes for CASSNKPNTGELFF.

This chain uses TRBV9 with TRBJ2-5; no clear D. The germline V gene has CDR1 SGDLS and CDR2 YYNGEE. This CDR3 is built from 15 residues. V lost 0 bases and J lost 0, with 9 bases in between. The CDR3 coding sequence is TGTGCCAGCAGCGTAGAGGACGGGTACCAAGAGACCCAGTACTTC. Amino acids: CASSVEDGYQETQYF.

The CDR3 sequence is CASAIGDEQYF. The CDR3 bases are TGTGCCAGCGCCATCGGTGACGAGCAGTACTTC. V gene TRBV19 combines with J gene TRBJ2-7; D is uncertain. V lost 9 bases and J 5 bases, leaving 11 bases between the germline ends. This CDR3 spans 11 amino acids. The germline gives CDR1 LNHDA, CDR2 SQIVND (reference sequence). The variable domain in full, completed from reference TRBV19 and TRBJ2-7, reads DGGITQSPKYLFRKEGQNVTLSCEQNLNHDAMYWYRQDPGQGLRLIYYSQIVNDFQKGDIAEGYSVSREKKESFPLTVTSAQKNPTAFYLCASAIGDEQYFGPGTRLTVT.

CDR3 region: CASSEISKQGATNEKLFF. The CDR3 DNA follows: TGCGCCAGCAGTGAAATTTCCAAACAGGGGGCAACTAATGAAAAACTGTTTTTT. V usage is TRBV10-1 and J usage is TRBJ1-4; 8 bases map to TRBD1. CDR1 and CDR2 from the germline V gene are WNHNN and SYGVQD (reference sequence). V was clipped by 3 bases and J by 0 bases; unmatched bases: 9. The CDR3 has 18 amino acids.